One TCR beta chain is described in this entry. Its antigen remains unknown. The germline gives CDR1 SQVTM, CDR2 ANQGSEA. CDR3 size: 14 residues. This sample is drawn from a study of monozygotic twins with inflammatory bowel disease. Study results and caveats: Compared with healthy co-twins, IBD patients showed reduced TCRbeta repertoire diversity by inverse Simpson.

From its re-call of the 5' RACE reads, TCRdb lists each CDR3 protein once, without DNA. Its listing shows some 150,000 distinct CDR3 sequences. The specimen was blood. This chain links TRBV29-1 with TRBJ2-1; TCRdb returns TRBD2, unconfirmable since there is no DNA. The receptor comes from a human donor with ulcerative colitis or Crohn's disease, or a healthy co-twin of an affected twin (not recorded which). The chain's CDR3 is CSVDPAGGSNEQFF.